These 16 T cell receptor beta chains were all obtained from the same sample, sequenced in a study of vaccination effects on CD4 cells after COVID-19 (dated by TCRdb to between 2021 and 2022). No antigen has been assigned to these receptors. In the ViraFEST assay, PBMC were stimulated with viral peptide pools, and TCR sequencing was then used to find antigen-specific CD4+ T cell clonotypes based on their expansion. After about 10 days of culture, CD4+ T cells were isolated with the EasySep CD4+ T cell isolation kit. Two doses of either the BNT162b2 or the mRNA-1273 mRNA SARS-CoV-2 vaccine were administered to participants. The library was prepared using the immunoSEQ multiplex PCR assay. TCRdb obtained this table from immuneACCESS and retained in-frame rearrangements with V and J assigned. These tables miss some clones; where compared with another copy, unresolved V genes account for less than half of the shortfall, and the remainder is unexplained. Within this sample are tens of thousands of clones, with about 80% of them counted one time only. Together, the top ten hold 1.2% of the sample.

The sequences come from CD4+ T cells from PBMCs cultured with HCoV-229E spike peptides, collected after COVID-19 vaccination. According to the study, the label for this sample's cell subset or site signals: HCoV-229E spike overlapping peptide pool stimulation. The receptor set was obtained from a human donor who received a COVID-19 vaccine.

In DNA, the CDR3 is TGTGCCAGCAGCCAAGGAGCCCCCGCGAGTGGGAAGACCCAGTACTTC. Its translation: CASSQGAPASGKTQYF. V usage is TRBV3-1 (or the pseudogene TRBV3-2) and J usage is TRBJ2-5, with D uncertain. Germline values: CDR1 LGHDT, CDR2 YNNKEL (reference sequence). The CDR3 extends over 16 amino acids. Trimming removed 1 base at V and 6 bases at J, with 18 bases between.

The chain uses TRBV5-4 and TRBJ2-4, with D tentatively TRBD1 (6 bases). V lost 0 bases to trimming and J lost 5 bases, with 12 bases between them. The CDR3 is made up of 15 amino acids. Germline V gives CDR1 SGHNT, CDR2 YYREEE (reference sequence). The CDR3 bases are TGTGCCAGCAGCTTGGGGGGGCAGGGAGAAAACATTCAGTACTTC. The encoded protein is CASSLGGQGENIQYF.

The V and J genes are TRBV19 and TRBJ1-2; D remains unclear. CDR1 is LNHDA, CDR2 SQIVND, per germline (reference sequence). V lost 5 bases and J 3 bases, leaving 16 bases between the germline ends. This CDR3 spans 15 amino acids. The CDR3 loop reads CASSPRLGGDYGYTF. The CDR3 region has the DNA TGTGCCAGTAGTCCCCGGCTGGGTGGAGACTATGGCTACACCTTC.

The CDR3 DNA follows: TGCGCCAGCAGCTTGGGGGCCAATACGGGCGCAGATACGCAGTATTTT. Encoded protein: CASSLGANTGADTQYF. The chain combines TRBV5-1 with TRBJ2-3; D gene ambiguous. V lost 0 bases to trimming and J lost 4 bases, with 15 bases between them. CDR1 is SGHRS, CDR2 YFSETQ, per germline. The CDR3 sequence is 16 residues long.

This chain connects TRBV10-3 to TRBJ2-4; D not resolved. Trimming shortened V by 0 bases and J by 2 bases, and 8 bases separated the two germline ends. Per germline, CDR1 ENHRY and CDR2 SYGVKD. The CDR3 sequence is 15 residues long. The DNA of the CDR3 is TGTGCCATCAGTGAGTCTGCACCCCCCAAAAACATTCAGTACTTC. Its protein product is CAISESAPPKNIQYF.

This clone appeared once. This chain links TRBV5-1 with TRBJ2-1; perhaps TRBD2 as D (7 bases). The CDR3 is 15 residues long. V was trimmed by 0 bases and J by 4 bases, leaving 11 bases between them. Per germline, CDR1 SGHRS and CDR2 YFSETQ. Here the CDR3 DNA reads TGCGCCAGCAGCTTGGAGGGGGGGAGTTACAATGAGCAGTTCTTC. Encoded protein: CASSLEGGSYNEQFF.

The V gene is TRBV18, the J gene TRBJ1-1, with D unresolved. The V end lost 2 bases, the J end lost 0 bases, and 7 bases lay between the germline ends. Germline V CDR1 and CDR2: KGHSH, LQKENI. The CDR3 sequence is 14 residues long. In DNA, the CDR3 is TGTGCCAGCTCACCAAGTCAGTTGAACACTGAAGCTTTCTTT. This gives the protein CASSPSQLNTEAFF.

The chain carries TRBV6-5 and TRBJ1-2; perhaps TRBD1 as D (6 bases). CDR1 and CDR2 from the germline V gene are MNHEY and SVGAGI. CDR3 length: 15 amino acids. V was pared by 5 bases and J by 0 bases, with 13 bases between. The CDR3: CASSRGGPTNYGYTF. The CDR3 bases are TGTGCCAGCAGTCGGGGGGGGCCTACTAACTATGGCTACACCTTC.

This clone occurred a few times. The J gene is TRBJ1-3, the V gene TRBV7-9, with D tentatively TRBD1 (5 bases). This CDR3 contains 13 residues. V was trimmed by 5 bases and J by 6 bases, leaving 11 bases between them. Germline V gene data show CDR1 as SEHNR and CDR2 as FQNEAQ (reference sequence). CDR3 amino acids: CASSRQGINTIYF. CDR3 in DNA: TGTGCCAGCAGCCGGCAGGGTATAAACACCATATATTTT. Full variable domain (rest looked up from reference TRBV7-9 and TRBJ1-3): DTGVSQNPRHKITKRGQNVTFRCDPISEHNRLYWYRQTLGQGPEFLTYFQNEAQLEKSRLLSDRFSAERPKGSFSTLEIQRTEQGDSAMYLCASSRQGINTIYFGEGSWLTVV.

This clone was counted a single time. The gene calls are TRBV11-2 and TRBJ2-1, with TRBD2 matching over 9 bases. The CDR3 is 16 residues long. J lost 12 bases, V lost 5 bases, and 17 bases had no gene match. CDR1 is SGHAT, CDR2 FQNNGV, per germline. The CDR3 reads CASSLSSSGVSESQFF. The DNA for the CDR3 is TGTGCCAGCAGCCTCTCCTCTAGCGGGGTATCGGAATCGCAGTTCTTC.

J is TRBJ2-7 and V is TRBV7-9; D is possibly TRBD1 (6 bases). Germline V gene lookup returns CDR1 SEHNR and CDR2 FQNEAQ (reference sequence). The CDR3 runs 12 residues. V was shortened by 5 bases and J by 3 bases, with 8 bases between the two germline ends. The CDR3 nucleotides are TGTGCCAGCAGCGCACAGGGCTACGAGCAGTACGTC. It translates to CASSAQGYEQYV.

V gene TRBV5-1 combines with J gene TRBJ2-5; the D call may be TRBD1 or TRBD2 (5 bases each). Trimming removed 4 bases from V and 5 bases from J, with 15 bases in between. Germline CDR1 SGHRS, CDR2 YFSETQ. The CDR3 contains 14 residues. CDR3 region: CASSGGLGPETQYF. CDR3 in DNA: TGCGCCAGCAGCGGAGGACTGGGGCCGGAGACCCAGTACTTC.

The V gene is TRBV5-4, the J gene TRBJ1-4; 7 positions match TRBD1. Germline V gene lookup returns CDR1 SGHNT and CDR2 YYREEE (reference sequence). With V trimmed by 2 bases and J by 8 bases, 6 bases remained unmatched. There are 14 residues in the CDR3. This CDR3 reads CASSFRGGGEKLFF. For the CDR3, the DNA is TGTGCCAGCAGCTTCAGGGGGGGAGGGGAAAAACTGTTTTTT.

The chain combines TRBV5-4 with TRBJ2-4, with 7 bases that match TRBD1. Per germline, CDR1 SGHNT and CDR2 YYREEE (reference sequence). V lost 5 bases, J lost 1 base, and 6 bases stayed unmatched. CDR3 length: 15 amino acids. CDR3 sequence: CASRDIQGAKNIQYF. The CDR3 region has the DNA TGTGCCAGCAGGGACATACAGGGGGCCAAAAACATTCAGTACTTC.

The CDR3 DNA is TGTGCCAGCAGCGTTACAGGGGTCGATACGCAGTATTTT. Amino acids: CASSVTGVDTQYF. J is TRBJ2-3 and V is TRBV9, with TRBD1 identical over 7 bases. J gave up 6 bases and V 2 bases, and 3 bases lay outside the gene matches. CDR3 length equals 13 residues. Germline-derived CDR1 and CDR2 are SGDLS and YYNGEE.

V and J are TRBV3-1 (or the pseudogene TRBV3-2) and TRBJ2-2, with a possible D match to TRBD2 (5 bases). CDR1 LGHDT and CDR2 YNNKEL come from the germline V gene (reference sequence). The CDR3 is 15 amino acids. The V end was cut by 4 bases, the J end by 0 bases, with 9 bases between. CDR3 bases: TGTGCCAGCAGCCCCCGGACTTCGAACACCGGGGAGCTGTTTTTT. Protein sequence: CASSPRTSNTGELFF.